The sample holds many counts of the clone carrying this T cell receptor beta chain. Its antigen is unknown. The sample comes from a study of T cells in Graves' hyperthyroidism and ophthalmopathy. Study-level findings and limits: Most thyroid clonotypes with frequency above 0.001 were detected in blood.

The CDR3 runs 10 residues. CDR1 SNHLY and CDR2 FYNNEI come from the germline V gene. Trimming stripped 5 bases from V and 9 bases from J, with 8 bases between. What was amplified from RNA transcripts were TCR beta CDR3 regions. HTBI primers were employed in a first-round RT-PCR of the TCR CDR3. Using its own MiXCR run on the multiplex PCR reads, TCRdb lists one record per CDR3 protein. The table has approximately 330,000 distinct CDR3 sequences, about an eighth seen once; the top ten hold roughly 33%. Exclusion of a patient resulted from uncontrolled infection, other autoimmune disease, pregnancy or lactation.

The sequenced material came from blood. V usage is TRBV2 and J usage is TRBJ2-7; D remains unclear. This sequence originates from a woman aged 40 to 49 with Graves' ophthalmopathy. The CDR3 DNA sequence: TGTGCCAGCAGTTGGGTGGCGCAGTACTTC. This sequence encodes CASSWVAQYF.